One T cell receptor (beta chain) is described in this entry. What it binds is not known. Method: immunoSEQ multiplex PCR; TCRdb's copy keeps in-frame clones and lacks some. Here the sample spans around 70,000 clones, approximately 90% being singletons. The sample is drawn from a study of T cell responses to AZD1222 COVID-19 vaccine. Study results and limitations: Reports say nearly half of spike-specific TCRs go after unmutated variant regions.

CDR1 is SNHLY and CDR2 is FYNNEI in the germline V gene. The CDR3 consists of 15 residues. J was trimmed by 0 bases and V by 6 bases; bases with no gene match: 5. Sequences were derived from peripheral blood, sampled 28 days after the second dose of the MenACWY control vaccine. This TCR was sampled from an adult who received the MenACWY meningococcal vaccine as a control. This rearrangement joins TRBV2 to TRBJ2-1, with 7 bases aligning to TRBD2. The CDR3, as DNA: TGTGCCAGCAGCTCCGGGACTACCTCCTACAATGAGCAGTTCTTC. Encoded protein: CASSSGTTSYNEQFF.